The TCR beta chain described here comes from a study of CD8+CD57+ T cells in acquired aplastic anemia. Across the whole study: The average for DNA from sorted CD4+ and CD8+ cells was 3.2 ug. Whole-study findings and limits: It was found that some 31 CD8+ CDR3 sequences were shared between patients and controls.

Trimming took 3 bases from V and 6 from J, leaving 17 bases between them. In germline, CDR1 is SNHLY, CDR2 FYNNEI. There are 15 residues in the CDR3. Genomic DNA templated the TCR beta VDJ and CDR3 profiling. Via MiXCR, TCRdb re-called the reads, giving one row per CDR3 protein. The repertoire holds about 470,000 distinct CDR3 sequences, over 25% seen once, with roughly 0.89% in the top ten. The table lists this clonotype with many counts. Its antigen remains unidentified. Sequencing involved patients with CD8+CD57+ cell expansion previously shown by flow cytometry. All patients had severe acquired aplastic anemia.

This TCR was recovered from a human donor with aplastic anemia. Sequenced input: sorted CD4+, CD8+, or CD8+CD57+ T cells (not recorded which) from PBMCs. The chain carries TRBV2 and TRBJ1-1, with D possibly matching TRBD1 (6 bases). CDR3 region: CASSEEPTGQPEAFF. The CDR3, as DNA: TGTGCCAGCAGTGAGGAGCCGACTGGACAGCCTGAAGCTTTCTTT. The complete variable domain, with remaining parts taken from reference TRBV2 and TRBJ1-1, reads EPEVTQTPSHQVTQMGQEVILRCVPISNHLYFYWYRQILGQKVEFLVSFYNNEISEKSEIFDDQFSVERPDGSNFTLKIRSTKLEDSAMYFCASSEEPTGQPEAFFGQGTRLTVV.